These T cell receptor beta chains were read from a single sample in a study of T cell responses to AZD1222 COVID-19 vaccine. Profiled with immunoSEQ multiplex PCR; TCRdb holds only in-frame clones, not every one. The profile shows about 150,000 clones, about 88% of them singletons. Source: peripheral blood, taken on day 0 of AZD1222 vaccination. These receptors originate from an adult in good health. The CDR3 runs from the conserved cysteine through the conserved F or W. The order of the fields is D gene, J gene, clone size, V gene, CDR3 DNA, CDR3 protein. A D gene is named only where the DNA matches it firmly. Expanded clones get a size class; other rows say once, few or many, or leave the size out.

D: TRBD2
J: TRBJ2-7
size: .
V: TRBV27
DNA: TGTGCCAGCAGTTTAAATCCTAGCGGGGGGGCCTACGAGCAGTACTTC
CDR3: CASSLNPSGGAYEQYF

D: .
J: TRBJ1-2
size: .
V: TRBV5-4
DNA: TGTGCCAGCAGCTTGGGCGTGAGCTATGGCTACACCTTC
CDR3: CASSLGVSYGYTF

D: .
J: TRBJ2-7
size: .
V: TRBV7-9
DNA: TGTGCCAGCAGCTTAGAAAGCTACGAGCAGTACTTC
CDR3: CASSLESYEQYF

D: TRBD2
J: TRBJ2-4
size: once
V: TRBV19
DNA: TGTGCCAGTAGTAAGATAGCGGGGGTAGCCAAAAACATTCAGTACTTC
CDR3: CASSKIAGVAKNIQYF

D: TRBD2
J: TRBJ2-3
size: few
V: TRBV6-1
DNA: TGTGCCAGCAGTGAAAGCCTAGCGGGGGGCACAGATACGCAGTATTTT
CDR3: CASSESLAGGTDTQYF

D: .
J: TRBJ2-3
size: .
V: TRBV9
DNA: TGTGCCAGCAGCGTAGGGGCGTTGGGTGGTACGCAGTATTTT
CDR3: CASSVGALGGTQYF

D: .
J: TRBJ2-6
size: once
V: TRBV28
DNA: TGTGCCAGCAGTCTAGGGGGTACCTCTGGGGCCAACGTCCTGACTTTC
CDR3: CASSLGGTSGANVLTF

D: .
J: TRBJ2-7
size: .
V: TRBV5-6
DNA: TGTGCCAGCAGAAAATGGATAGCCTACGAGCAGTACTTC
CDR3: CASRKWIAYEQYF

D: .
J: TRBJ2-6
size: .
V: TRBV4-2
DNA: TGTGCCAGCAGCCTTGACAGCTCTGGGGCCAACGTCCTGACTTTC
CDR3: CASSLDSSGANVLTF

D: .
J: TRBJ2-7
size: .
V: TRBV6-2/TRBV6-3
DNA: TGTGCCAGCAGTTGGGGCAGGGACTCCTACGAGCAGTACTTC
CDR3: CASSWGRDSYEQYF

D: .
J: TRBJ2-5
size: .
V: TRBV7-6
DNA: TGTGCCAGCAGCTCGGTCGGGCAGACCCAGTACTTC
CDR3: CASSSVGQTQYF

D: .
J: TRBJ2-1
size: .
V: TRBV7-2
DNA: TGTGCCAGCAGCTTAGGACTTCCTCCGGGAAATGAGCAGTTCTTC
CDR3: CASSLGLPPGNEQFF

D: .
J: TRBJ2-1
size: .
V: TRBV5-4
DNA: TGTGCCAGCAGCTTTTGGGGGGCGGCTGTAGGCAATGAGCAGTTCTTC
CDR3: CASSFWGAAVGNEQFF

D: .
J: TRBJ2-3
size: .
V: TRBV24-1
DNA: TGTGCCACCAGTGATTCCGGCGGCGGCACAGATACGCAGTATTTT
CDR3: CATSDSGGGTDTQYF

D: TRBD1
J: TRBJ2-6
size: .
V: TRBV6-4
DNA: TGTGCCAGCAGCACAGGGGTTGGGGCCAACGTCCTGACTTTC
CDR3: CASSTGVGANVLTF

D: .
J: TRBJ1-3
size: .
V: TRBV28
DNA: TGTGCCAGCAGTTTATTGCAGGGCCCCTCTGGAAACACCATATATTTT
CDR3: CASSLLQGPSGNTIYF

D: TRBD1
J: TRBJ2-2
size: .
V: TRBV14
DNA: TGTGCCAGCAGCCAAGCCCAGGGGGTCGGGGAGCTGTTTTTT
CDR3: CASSQAQGVGELFF

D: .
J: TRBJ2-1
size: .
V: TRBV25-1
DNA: TGTGCCAGCAGTACCCTAGAGGGGTTGAGCTCCTACAATGAGCAGTTCTTC
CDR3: CASSTLEGLSSYNEQFF

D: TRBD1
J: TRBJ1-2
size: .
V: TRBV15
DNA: TGTGCCACCAGCAGGGACAGGGAGAACTATGGCTACACCTTC
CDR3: CATSRDRENYGYTF

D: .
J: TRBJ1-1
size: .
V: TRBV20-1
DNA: TGCAGTGCTAGTCCCCAGATTTTACTCAACACTGAAGCTTTCTTT
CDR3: CSASPQILLNTEAFF

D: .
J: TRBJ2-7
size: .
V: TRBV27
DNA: TGTGCCAGCAGTTTAATAGGGGCTCAGGAGCAGTACTTC
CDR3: CASSLIGAQEQYF

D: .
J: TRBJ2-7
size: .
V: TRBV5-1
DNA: TGCGCCAGCAGCCTTCGTACGGGGTATGAACCCTACGAGCAGTACTTC
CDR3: CASSLRTGYEPYEQYF

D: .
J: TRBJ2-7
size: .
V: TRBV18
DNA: TGTGCCAGCTCACCAACGCTAGGTTCCTACGAGCAGTACTTC
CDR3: CASSPTLGSYEQYF

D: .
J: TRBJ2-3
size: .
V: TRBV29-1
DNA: TGCAGCGGAGAACAGGGACATACGCAGTATTTT
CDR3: CSGEQGHTQYF

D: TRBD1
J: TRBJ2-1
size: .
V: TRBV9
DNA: TGTGCCAGTTCCCCGGGACAGAGCAATGAGCAGTTCTTC
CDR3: CASSPGQSNEQFF

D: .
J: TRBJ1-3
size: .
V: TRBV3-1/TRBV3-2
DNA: TGTGCCAGCAGCCAAGATCTCGGGGCTGGAAACACCATATATTTT
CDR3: CASSQDLGAGNTIYF

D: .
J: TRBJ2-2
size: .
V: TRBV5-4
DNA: TGTGCCAGCAGCTTGGACTACCCCACCGGGGAGCTGTTTTTT
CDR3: CASSLDYPTGELFF

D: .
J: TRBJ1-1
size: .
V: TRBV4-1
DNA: TGCGCCAGCAGCCAAGACAACCGCGGGATATGGACTGAAGCTTTCTTT
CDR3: CASSQDNRGIWTEAFF

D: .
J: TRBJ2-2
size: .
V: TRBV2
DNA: TGTGCCAGCAGCGCCGGGTCAGGGAGCACCGGGGAGCTGTTTTTT
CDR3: CASSAGSGSTGELFF

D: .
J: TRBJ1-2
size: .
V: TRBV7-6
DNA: TGTGCCAGCAGCTTTCAAGACAGTGGAAACTATGGCTACACCTTC
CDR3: CASSFQDSGNYGYTF

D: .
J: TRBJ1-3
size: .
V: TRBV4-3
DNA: TGCGCCAGCAGCCAAGATCCGGGTATCTCTGGAAACACCATATATTTT
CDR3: CASSQDPGISGNTIYF

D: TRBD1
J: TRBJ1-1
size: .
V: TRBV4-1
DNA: TGCGCCAGCAGCCCTGACAGGGCGAACACTGAAGCTTTCTTT
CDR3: CASSPDRANTEAFF

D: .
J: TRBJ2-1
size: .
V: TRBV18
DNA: TGTGCCAGCTCCCTATCTCTAATGGAGCAGTTCTTC
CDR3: CASSLSLMEQFF

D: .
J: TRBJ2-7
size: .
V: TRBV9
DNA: TGTGCCAGCAGCGTAGAGCACACACCCTACGAGCAGTACTTC
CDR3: CASSVEHTPYEQYF

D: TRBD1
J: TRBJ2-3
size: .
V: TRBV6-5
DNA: TGTGCCAGCAGTACGGGACAGCACACAGATACGCAGTATTTT
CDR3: CASSTGQHTDTQYF

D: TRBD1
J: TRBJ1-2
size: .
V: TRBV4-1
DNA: TGCGCCAGCCGCGGGACAGGGGTTGGCTACACCTTC
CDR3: CASRGTGVGYTF

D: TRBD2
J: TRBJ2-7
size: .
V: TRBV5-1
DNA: TGCGCCAGCAGCCCAGCTAGCGGGGGTTACGAGCAGTACTTC
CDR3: CASSPASGGYEQYF

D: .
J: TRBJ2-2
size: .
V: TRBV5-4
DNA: TGTGCCAGCAGCTTGGGGGGGCTTGGTCCCACCGGCGGGGAGCTGTTTTTT
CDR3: CASSLGGLGPTGGELFF

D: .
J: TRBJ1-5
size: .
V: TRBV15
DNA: TGTGCCACCAGCGCTACACAGGGTACGGGGCAGCCCCAGCATTTT
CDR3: CATSATQGTGQPQHF

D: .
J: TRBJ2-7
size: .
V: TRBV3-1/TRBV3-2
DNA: TGTGCCAGCAGCCAAGTTCCAGGGTACGAGCAGTACTTC
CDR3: CASSQVPGYEQYF

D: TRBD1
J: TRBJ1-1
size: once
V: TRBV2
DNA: TGTGCCAGCTCAACAGGGGCACTAAACACTGAAGCTTTCTTT
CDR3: CASSTGALNTEAFF

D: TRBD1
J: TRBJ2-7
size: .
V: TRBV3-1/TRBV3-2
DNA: TGTGCCAGCAGGGCCGGGACAGGGTCATACGAGCAGTACTTC
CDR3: CASRAGTGSYEQYF

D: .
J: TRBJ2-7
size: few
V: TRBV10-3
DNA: TGTGCCATCAGTGAAACTGATTGGGAGCAGTACTTC
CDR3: CAISETDWEQYF

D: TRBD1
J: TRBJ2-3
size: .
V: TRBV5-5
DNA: TGTGCCAGCAGCCTGACAGGGATTAGCACAGATACGCAGTATTTT
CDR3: CASSLTGISTDTQYF

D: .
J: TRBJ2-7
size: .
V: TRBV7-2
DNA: TGTGCCAGCAGCGGCCGGGACACGGGAACCTACGAGCAGTACTTC
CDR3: CASSGRDTGTYEQYF

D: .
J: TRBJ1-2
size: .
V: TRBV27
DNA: TGTGCCAGCAGTCCGCGAGCGGAAGGCTATGGCTACACCTTC
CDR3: CASSPRAEGYGYTF

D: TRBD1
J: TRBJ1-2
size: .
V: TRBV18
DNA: TGTGCCAGCTCACCGCTTCGAACGGACAGGGGGCAGGGCTATGGCTACACCTTC
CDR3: CASSPLRTDRGQGYGYTF

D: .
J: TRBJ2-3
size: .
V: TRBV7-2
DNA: TGTGCCAGCAGCTATGCCGGGACTCTCACAGATACGCAGTATTTT
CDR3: CASSYAGTLTDTQYF

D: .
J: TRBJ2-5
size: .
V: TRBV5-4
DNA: TGTGCCAGCAGCCCTAAGGGGTGGGAGACCCAGTACTTC
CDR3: CASSPKGWETQYF

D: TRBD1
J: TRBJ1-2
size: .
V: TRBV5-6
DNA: TGTGCCAGCAGTTATAGGGGGACAGGGGGCGCAAGCTATGGCTACACCTTC
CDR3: CASSYRGTGGASYGYTF

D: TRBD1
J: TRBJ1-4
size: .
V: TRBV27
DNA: TGTGCCAGCAGGAGACAGGGGGCTAATGAAAAACTGTTTTTT
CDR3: CASRRQGANEKLFF

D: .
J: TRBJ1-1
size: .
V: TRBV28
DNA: TGTGCCAGCAGGGGCGGAAGTGGGAACACTGAAGCTTTCTTT
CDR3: CASRGGSGNTEAFF

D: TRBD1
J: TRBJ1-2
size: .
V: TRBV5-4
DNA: TGTGCCAGCAGCGCCTCCGGGACAGGGTTTGGATATGTCTACACCTTC
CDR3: CASSASGTGFGYVYTF